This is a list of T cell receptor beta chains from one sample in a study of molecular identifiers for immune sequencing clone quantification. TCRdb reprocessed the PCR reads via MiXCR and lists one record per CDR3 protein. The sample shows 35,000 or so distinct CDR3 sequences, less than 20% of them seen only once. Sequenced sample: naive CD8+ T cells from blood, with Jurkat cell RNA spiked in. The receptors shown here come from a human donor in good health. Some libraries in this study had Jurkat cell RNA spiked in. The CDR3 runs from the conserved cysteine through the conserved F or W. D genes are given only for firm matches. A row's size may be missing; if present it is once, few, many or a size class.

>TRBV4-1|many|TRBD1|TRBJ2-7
TGCGCCAGCAGCCAAGGACAGGGGGCCTGGCAGTACTTC
CASSQGQGAWQYF
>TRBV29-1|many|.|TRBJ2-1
TGCAGCGTTGAAGGGAGACTAACGGGAGCCGACTCCTACAATGAGCAGTTCTTC
CSVEGRLTGADSYNEQFF
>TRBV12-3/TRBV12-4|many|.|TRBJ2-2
TGTGCCAGCAGTTTTCCCAGGGAGACCACCGGGGAGCTGTTTTTT
CASSFPRETTGELFF
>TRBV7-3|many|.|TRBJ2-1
TGTGCCAGCAGCTTATTCGGTTCGAATGAGCAGTTCTTC
CASSLFGSNEQFF
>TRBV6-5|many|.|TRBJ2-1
TGTGCCAGCAGACGCACGCGGGGTTCCTACAATGAGCAGTTCTTC
CASRRTRGSYNEQFF
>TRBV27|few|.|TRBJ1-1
TGTGCCAGCAGTTTATCTATAGGGGGTGAAGCTTTCTTT
CASSLSIGGEAFF
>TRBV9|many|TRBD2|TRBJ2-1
TGTGCCAGCAGCGTAGAGGGACTAGCTGAGAATGAGCAGTTCTTC
CASSVEGLAENEQFF
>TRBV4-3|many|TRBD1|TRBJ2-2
TGCGCCAGCAGCCAAGATGGGACAGGGGCAGGAGCCGGGGAGCTGTTTTTT
CASSQDGTGAGAGELFF
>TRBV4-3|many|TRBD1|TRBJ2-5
TGCGCCAGCAGCCAAGGACAGGGGCCCCAAGAGACCCAGTACTTC
CASSQGQGPQETQYF
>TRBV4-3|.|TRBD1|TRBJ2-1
TGCGCCAGCACCCCGGGACAGTTGTTCGGTGAGCAGTTCTTC
CASTPGQLFGEQFF
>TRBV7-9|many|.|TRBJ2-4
TGTGCCAGCAGCTTAGTCGGGGGTGACATTCAGTACTTC
CASSLVGGDIQYF
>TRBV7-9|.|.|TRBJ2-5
TGTGCCAGCCGGGGTATAGAGACCCAGTACTTC
CASRGIETQYF
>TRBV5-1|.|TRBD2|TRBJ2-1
TGCGCCAGCAGCTTGACTAGCGGGAGGGCCTACAATGAGCAGTTCTTC
CASSLTSGRAYNEQFF
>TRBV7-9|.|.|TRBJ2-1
TGTGCCAGCAGCTTAGTCCCGGTTCGTGAGCAGTTCTTC
CASSLVPVREQFF
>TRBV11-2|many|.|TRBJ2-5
TGTGCCAGCAGCTTAGCTATGATTCGAGAGACCCAGTACTTC
CASSLAMIRETQYF
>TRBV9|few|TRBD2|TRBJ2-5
TGTGCCAGCAGCGTAAGAGCGGGAGTAACACAAGAGACCCAGTACTTC
CASSVRAGVTQETQYF
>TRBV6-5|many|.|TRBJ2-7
TGTGCCAGCAGTTACTCTAACCCTGTGGTGGGCGAGCAGTACTTC
CASSYSNPVVGEQYF
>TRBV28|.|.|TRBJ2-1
TGTGCCAGCAGTTTAGCGAGGGTGGCGGCCTCCTACAATGAGCGGTTCTTC
CASSLARVAASYNERFF
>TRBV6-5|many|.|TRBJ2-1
TGTGCCAGCAGTTACTCCAGGGACAATGAGCAGTTCTTC
CASSYSRDNEQFF
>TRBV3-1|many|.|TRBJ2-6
TGTGCCAGCAGCCTACAGGCCTCTGGGGCCAACGTCCTGACTTTC
CASSLQASGANVLTF
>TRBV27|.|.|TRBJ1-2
TGTGCCAGTGGGGCGGACTATGACTACACCTTC
CASGADYDYTF
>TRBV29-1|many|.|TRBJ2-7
TGCAGCGCTAGCGCAGGGGTCTACGAGCAGTACTTC
CSASAGVYEQYF
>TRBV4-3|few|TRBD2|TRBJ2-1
TGCGCCAGCAGCCCTTCGCTAGCGGGACTAGATGAGCAGTTCTTC
CASSPSLAGLDEQFF
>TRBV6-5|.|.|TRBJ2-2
TGTGCCAGCATAGGTTCGAGTACCGGGGAGCTGTTTTTT
CASIGSSTGELFF
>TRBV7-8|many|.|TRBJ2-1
TGTGCCAGCAGCTTATGGCCCAATGAGCAGTTCTTC
CASSLWPNEQFF
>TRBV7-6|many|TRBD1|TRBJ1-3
TGTGCCAGCAGCTTAGCTCTAAGGGACAGTGGAAACACCATATATTTT
CASSLALRDSGNTIYF
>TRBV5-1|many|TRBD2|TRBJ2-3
TGCGCCAGCAGCTTGTTATCTAGCGGGAGTCCAGATACGCAGTATTTT
CASSLLSSGSPDTQYF
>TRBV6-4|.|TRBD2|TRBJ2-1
TGTGCCAGCAGTGAGGAGCTAGCGGGAGGTTATGAGCAGTTCTTC
CASSEELAGGYEQFF
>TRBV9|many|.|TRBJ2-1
TGTGCCAGCAGCCATAGCTTAGATTACAATGAGCAGTTCTTC
CASSHSLDYNEQFF
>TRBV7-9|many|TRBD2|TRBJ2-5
TGTGCCAGCAGCACAGCGGGACTGGGAGAGACCCAGTACTTC
CASSTAGLGETQYF
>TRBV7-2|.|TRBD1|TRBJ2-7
TGTGCCAGCAGCTCCCCCGGACAGGGAACCTACGAGCAGTACTTC
CASSSPGQGTYEQYF
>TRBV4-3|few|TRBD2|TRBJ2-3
TGCGCCAGCACCCCGGGACTAGCGGGAGAAGTAGGTACGCAGTATTTT
CASTPGLAGEVGTQYF
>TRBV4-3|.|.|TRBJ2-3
TGCGCCAGCAGCCAAGACGGGGAGAACTCAGATACGCAGTATTTT
CASSQDGENSDTQYF
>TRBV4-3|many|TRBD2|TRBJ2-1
TGCGCCAGCAGCCACCTAGCGGGAGTACTGAATGAGCAGTTCTTC
CASSHLAGVLNEQFF
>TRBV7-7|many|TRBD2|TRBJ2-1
TGTGCCCTCCTTTGCCAGCGGGAGCCCCCTTACAATGAGCAGTTCTTC
CALLCQREPPYNEQFF
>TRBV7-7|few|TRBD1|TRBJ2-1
TGTGCTAGCAGCCCGGCCGGGACAGGGGGTGAGCAGTTCTTC
CASSPAGTGGEQFF
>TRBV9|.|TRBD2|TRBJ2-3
TGTGCCAGCAGTCTAACTAGCGGGAGCACAGATACGCAGTATTTT
CASSLTSGSTDTQYF
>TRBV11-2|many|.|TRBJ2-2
TGTGCCAGCAGCTTAGTAAACACCGGGGAGCTGTTTTTT
CASSLVNTGELFF
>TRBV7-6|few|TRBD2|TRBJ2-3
TGTGCCAGCAGCCCCGGGGGGGTTGTGACGCAGTATTTT
CASSPGGVVTQYF
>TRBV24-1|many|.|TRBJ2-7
TGTGCCACCAGTGATTCATGGGGGACCTACGAGCAGTACTTC
CATSDSWGTYEQYF
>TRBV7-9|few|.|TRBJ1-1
TGTGCCAGCAGCCCCGGACAGCCAATGAACACTGAAGCTTTCTTT
CASSPGQPMNTEAFF
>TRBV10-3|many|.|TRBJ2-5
TGTGCCATCAGTGAGGAAGGGCACGCGAAGACCCAGTACTTC
CAISEEGHAKTQYF
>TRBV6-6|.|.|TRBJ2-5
TGTGCCAGCAGCCCGGAACCTTCCCCACGAGAGACCCAGTACTTC
CASSPEPSPRETQYF
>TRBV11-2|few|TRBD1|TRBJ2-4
TGTGCCAGCAGCTTAGATTTAGGGGGCCACAGGGCGGACATTCAGTACTTC
CASSLDLGGHRADIQYF
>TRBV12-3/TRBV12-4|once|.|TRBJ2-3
TGTGCCAGCACCATCCAGGGGCCAGTGAAGGATACGCAGTATTTT
CASTIQGPVKDTQYF
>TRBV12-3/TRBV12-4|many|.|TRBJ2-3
TGTGCCAGCAGTTTAGCGCATGGGAGGGATACGCAGTATTTT
CASSLAHGRDTQYF
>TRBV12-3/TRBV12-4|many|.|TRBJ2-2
TGTACCTCCACCAGGGGTGGCGGGGAGCTGTTTTTT
CTSTRGGGELFF
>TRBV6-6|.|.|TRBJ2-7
TGTGCCAGCAGTGGAGGGGACGAGCAGTACTTC
CASSGGDEQYF
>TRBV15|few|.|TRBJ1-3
TGTGCCACCAGCAAAAACAGGGGAAACACCATATATTTT
CATSKNRGNTIYF
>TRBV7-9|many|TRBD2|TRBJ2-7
TGTGCCAGCAGCTCCGGACTAGCGGGAAGCTCCTACGAGCAGTACTTC
CASSSGLAGSSYEQYF
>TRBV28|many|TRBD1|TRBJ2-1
TGTGCCAGCAGTAAAGGGAAATCAGGGGGCAGATTTTACAATGAGCAGTTCTTC
CASSKGKSGGRFYNEQFF
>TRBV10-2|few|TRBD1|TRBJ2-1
TGCGCCAGCAGTGGGGGACAGGGGGAAAACAATGAGCAGTTCTTC
CASSGGQGENNEQFF
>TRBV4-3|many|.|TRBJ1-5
TGCGCCAGCAGCCAAGCGGTGCGGGGGAATCAGCCCCAGCATTTT
CASSQAVRGNQPQHF
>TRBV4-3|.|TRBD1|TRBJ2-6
TGCGCCAGCAGCCAAGACGGGACAGTTGGGGCCAACGTCCTGACTTTC
CASSQDGTVGANVLTF
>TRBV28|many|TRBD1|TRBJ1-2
TGTGCCAGCAGTCCCGGGACAGGTACCTATGGCTACACCTTC
CASSPGTGTYGYTF
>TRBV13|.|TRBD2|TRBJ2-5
TGTGCCAGCAGCACAGCGGGAGTAGACGAGACCCAGTACTTC
CASSTAGVDETQYF
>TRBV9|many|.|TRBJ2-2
TGTGCCAGCAGCCACCAAGTGGCAAACACCGGGGAGCTGTTTTTT
CASSHQVANTGELFF